The text below deals with one TCR beta chain. The antigen remains unidentified. This sample is part of a study of cytomegalovirus exposure and HLA in healthy donors. Findings of the study overall: The study assumed roughly uniform donor sequencing depth for presence/absence analyses.

Every donor was a healthy person donating bone marrow. CDR3 size: 13 residues. The V gene's germline CDR1 is LNHDA and CDR2 SQIVND (reference sequence). Between the trimmed V and J ends, which lost 0 bases and 11 bases, there was a span of 11 bases. Researchers ran the PCR with 60 Vbeta and 13 Jbeta primers. Sequencing was performed with immunoSEQ multiplex PCR; in TCRdb, only in-frame clones are kept and a portion is missing. Here the sample spans hundreds of thousands of clones, about 87% being singletons. The rearrangement links TRBV19 to TRBJ2-1; the D gene is possibly TRBD2 (5 bases). The TCR was taken from a woman aged 18-29 years in good health and CMV-seronegative. Source material: PBMCs. The CDR3 loop is CASSIEPREKQFF. The CDR3 nucleotides read TGTGCCAGTAGTATAGAACCTCGGGAAAAGCAGTTCTTC.